The next 22 T cell receptor beta chains were all read from a single sample in a study of blood T cell repertoires in COVID-19. Method: immunoSEQ multiplex PCR; TCRdb's copy keeps in-frame clones and lacks some. The table includes about 270,000 clones, around 87% detected once. Sequencing used peripheral blood. These receptors all stem from a woman between 45 and 65 years old with acute or convalescent COVID-19.

A remark on this clone: Other DNA sequences in this sample translate to the same CDR3. This sequence joins TRBV30 and TRBJ1-5, with D perhaps TRBD1 (5 bases). CDR1 and CDR2 from the germline V gene are GTSNPN and SVGIG (reference sequence). Trimming removed 0 bases at V and 3 bases at J, with 6 bases between. This CDR3 is built from 13 residues. The CDR3: CAWSVQVNQPQHF. CDR3 in DNA: TGTGCCTGGAGTGTACAGGTCAATCAGCCCCAGCATTTT.

The genes are TRBV10-3 and TRBJ2-5, with 9 bases matching TRBD2. From germline, CDR1 is ENHRY and CDR2 SYGVKD. V was pared by 3 bases and J by 3 bases, with 5 bases of the junction left unmatched. CDR3 length: 15 amino acids. CDR3 in amino acids: CAISDPRLAEETQYF. CDR3 coding DNA: TGTGCCATCAGTGATCCACGACTAGCGGAAGAGACCCAGTACTTC.

This sequence joins TRBV6-5 and TRBJ2-7, with 7 bases identical to TRBD1. The CDR3 length is 14 residues. CDR1 and CDR2 (germline): MNHEY, SVGAGI. J gave up 1 base and V 8 bases, and 8 bases lay outside the gene matches. The CDR3 coding sequence is TGTGCCAGCGGACGCGGACAGGAGTCCTACGAGCAGTACTTC. Its translation: CASGRGQESYEQYF.

The chain uses TRBV28 and TRBJ1-2, with D possibly matching TRBD1 (6 bases). CDR3 size: 13 residues. The ends were cut back, 6 bases at V and 3 bases at J, with 11 bases in the middle. From germline, CDR1 is MDHEN and CDR2 SYDVKM. CDR3 nucleotides: TGTGCCAGCAGCGTCCAGGGGTACTATGGCTACACCTTC. The encoded protein is CASSVQGYYGYTF.

The rearrangement joins TRBV6-5 to TRBJ1-2; 8 bases map to TRBD1. Germline loops: CDR1 MNHEY, CDR2 SVGAGI. Germline trimming cut 4 bases from V and 8 bases from J; bases unmatched to any gene: 12. The CDR3 is 15 residues long. CDR3 protein: CASSSSGGAIGGYTF. CDR3 nucleotide sequence: TGTGCCAGCAGTTCATCAGGGGGCGCGATAGGCGGCTACACCTTC.

V gene TRBV28 combines with J gene TRBJ2-1; unclear D gene. Germline V gives CDR1 MDHEN, CDR2 SYDVKM. Trimming took 4 bases from V and 6 from J, leaving 13 bases between them. The CDR3 extends over 14 amino acids. The CDR3 nucleotides read TGTGCCAGCAGTTCCCCCGGAGACGTCAATGAGCAGTTCTTC. Translating it yields CASSSPGDVNEQFF.

The V and J genes are TRBV6-2 or TRBV6-3 and TRBJ2-7; the match to TRBD1 covers 9 bases. Unmatched junction bases numbered 2, after V lost 5 bases and J lost 0 bases. This CDR3 comprises 14 residues. The germline gives CDR1 MNHEY, CDR2 SVGEGT. CDR3 residues: CASSLTGGSYEQYF. CDR3 in DNA: TGTGCCAGCAGTCTGACAGGGGGCTCCTACGAGCAGTACTTC.

This clone was recorded once. This sequence joins TRBV3-1 (or the pseudogene TRBV3-2) and TRBJ2-3, with 7 bases aligning to TRBD2. Trimming removed 2 bases from V and 1 base from J; junction bases left unmatched: 3. The CDR3 length is 15 residues. Germline V gene sequence: CDR1 LGHDT, CDR2 YNNKEL (reference sequence). The CDR3 region is CASSQRLAGTDTQYF. For the CDR3, the DNA is TGTGCCAGCAGCCAAAGGCTAGCGGGCACAGATACGCAGTATTTT.

V gene TRBV2 combines with J gene TRBJ1-2, with 9 bases that match TRBD1. The CDR3 runs 14 residues. Germline V lookup: CDR1 SNHLY, CDR2 FYNNEI. Germline trimming cut 4 bases from V and 4 bases from J; bases unmatched to any gene: 4. In DNA form, the CDR3 reads TGTGCCAGCAGTGCGGGACAGGGCACCTATGGCTACACCTTC. Protein: CASSAGQGTYGYTF.

The J gene is TRBJ1-1, the V gene TRBV2; D is perhaps TRBD1 (6 bases). V was cut by 6 bases and J by 6 bases, with 14 bases left in between. The germline gives CDR1 SNHLY, CDR2 FYNNEI. The CDR3 totals 13 residues. Here the CDR3 DNA reads TGTGCCAGCAGGGTCTCGAAGGGGGCTGAAGCTTTCTTT. This gives the protein CASRVSKGAEAFF.

The chain is built from TRBV13 and TRBJ2-7, with TRBD2 matching over 9 bases. CDR1 is PRHDT, CDR2 FYEKMQ, per germline (reference sequence). CDR3 length: 15 amino acids. J gave up 4 bases and V 1 base, and 5 bases lay outside the gene matches. The CDR3 is CASSLVAGGPYEQYF. The CDR3 DNA follows: TGTGCCAGCAGCTTAGTGGCGGGAGGGCCGTACGAGCAGTACTTC.

The gene calls are TRBV5-1 and TRBJ2-3, with D maybe TRBD1 (6 bases). The germline gives CDR1 SGHRS, CDR2 YFSETQ. The CDR3 spans 15 residues. Trimming stripped 4 bases from V and 2 bases from J, with 14 bases between. The CDR3 reads CASSVTGFSTDTQYF. The CDR3 nucleotides read TGCGCCAGCAGCGTCACAGGGTTCTCCACAGATACGCAGTATTTT.

The rearrangement uses TRBV19 and TRBJ1-5; maybe TRBD1 (6 bases). The germline V and J ends were trimmed by 4 bases and 2 bases, with 12 bases remaining between them. This CDR3 has 15 amino acids. Germline CDR1 and CDR2: LNHDA and SQIVND (reference sequence). CDR3: CASSKYRDGNQPQHF. The CDR3 nucleotides read TGTGCCAGTAGTAAGTACAGGGACGGCAATCAGCCCCAGCATTTT.

V gene TRBV11-2 combines with J gene TRBJ1-1, with 11 bases lining up with TRBD1. CDR1 and CDR2 (germline): SGHAT, FQNNGV. J gave up 4 bases and V 3 bases, and 10 bases lay outside the gene matches. CDR3 length: 17 amino acids. The CDR3 DNA reads TGTGCCAGCAGCTTTCCCGGACAGGGGGCGTCGACCACTGAAGCTTTCTTT. Amino acids: CASSFPGQGASTTEAFF.

The chain has TRBV19 and TRBJ1-5; D is uncertain. The V end was cut by 8 bases, the J end by 4 bases, with 15 bases between. The CDR3 is made up of 14 amino acids. Germline CDR1 is LNHDA and CDR2 is SQIVND (reference sequence). CDR3 sequence (DNA): TGTGCCAGTCGAAACGAGGAAAGGAATCAGCCCCAGCATTTT. This translates into CASRNEERNQPQHF.

The chain couples TRBV19 to TRBJ1-4; D might be TRBD1 (6 bases). The CDR3 runs to 16 residues. V dropped 6 bases and J dropped 5 bases, with 19 bases sitting between them. Germline V gene data show CDR1 as LNHDA and CDR2 as SQIVND (reference sequence). The CDR3 spells CASRPRTAGGNEKLFF. CDR3 nucleotide sequence: TGTGCCAGTAGACCGAGGACAGCGGGGGGGAATGAAAAACTGTTTTTT. Using reference TRBV19 and TRBJ1-4 for the parts outside the CDR3, the full variable domain is DGGITQSPKYLFRKEGQNVTLSCEQNLNHDAMYWYRQDPGQGLRLIYYSQIVNDFQKGDIAEGYSVSREKKESFPLTVTSAQKNPTAFYLCASRPRTAGGNEKLFFGSGTQLSVL.

V is TRBV6-5 and J is TRBJ2-1, with a tentative D call TRBD2 (5 bases). The germline gives CDR1 MNHEY, CDR2 SVGAGI. Deletions cut 6 bases from V and 2 bases from J, with 14 bases between. The CDR3 covers 15 residues. The chain's CDR3 is CASSAWTDAYNEQFF. Written as DNA, the CDR3 is TGTGCCAGCAGCGCATGGACTGACGCCTACAATGAGCAGTTCTTC.

The chain's CDR3 is CASTLDIFYGYTF. CDR3 coding DNA: TGTGCCAGCACGTTGGACATATTCTATGGCTACACCTTC. This chain joins TRBV7-9 and TRBJ1-2; TRBD1 might be the D (5 bases). This CDR3 is built from 13 residues. Trimming took off 7 bases at V and 4 bases at J, with 13 bases between the two ends. In germline, CDR1 is SEHNR, CDR2 FQNEAQ (reference sequence).

The chain joins TRBV7-3 to TRBJ2-3; 9 bases agree with TRBD2. Unmatched junction bases numbered 3, after V lost 1 base and J lost 1 base. The length of the CDR3 is 16 residues. Germline V gene sequence: CDR1 SGHTA, CDR2 FQGTGA. The CDR3 sequence: CASSLSPSGGTDTQYF. The CDR3 DNA reads as TGTGCCAGCAGCTTAAGTCCTAGCGGGGGCACAGATACGCAGTATTTT.

The chain is built from TRBV11-2 and TRBJ2-1; 12 bases align to TRBD2. Looked up from germline, CDR1 is SGHAT and CDR2 is FQNNGV. The trim removed 1 base at V and 15 bases at J, leaving 4 bases unmatched. The CDR3 length is 13 residues. The CDR3 bases are TGTGCCAGCAGCTTAGGACTAGCGGGAGCTCGGTTCTTC. Translating gives CASSLGLAGARFF.

This chain joins TRBV10-3 and TRBJ2-5, with D possibly TRBD2 on 5 matching bases. V was cut by 0 bases and J by 2 bases, with 16 bases left in between. From germline, CDR1 is ENHRY and CDR2 SYGVKD. The CDR3 extends over 17 amino acids. This CDR3 reads CAISESKGSAIQETQYF. As DNA, the CDR3 is TGTGCCATCAGTGAGTCGAAAGGTAGCGCGATACAAGAGACCCAGTACTTC.

The J gene is TRBJ2-1, the V gene TRBV28; no reliable D call. Trimming removed 10 bases from V and 6 bases from J, with 16 bases in between. The CDR3 is made up of 13 amino acids. Germline CDR1 reads MDHEN; CDR2 reads SYDVKM. The CDR3 coding sequence is TGTGCCATTCTGAACCGGGTGAGCAATGAGCAGTTCTTC. It translates to CAILNRVSNEQFF.